This T cell receptor beta chain was documented in a study of cytomegalovirus exposure and HLA in healthy donors. The study ran its PCR with 60 Vbeta and 13 Jbeta primers. Assay: immunoSEQ multiplex PCR; the TCRdb copy retains only in-frame clones and omits some. The table lists some 170,000 clones, 79% of them singletons. CDR3 size: 15 residues. The V segment lost 0 bases and the J segment 8 bases; nucleotides outside the gene matches: 8. In germline, CDR1 is MGHRA, CDR2 YSYEKL. This receptor was obtained from a man aged 35 to 55 in good health and CMV-seronegative. This chain uses TRBV4-1 with TRBJ1-2, with 8 bases lining up with TRBD1. Sequenced: PBMCs. For the CDR3, the DNA is TGCGCCAGCAGCCAAGATCACGGAACAGGGGGAGGCTACACCTTC. This translates into CASSQDHGTGGGYTF.